The T cell receptor beta chain under discussion was sequenced for a study of Graves' ophthalmopathy and Graves' hyperthyroidism. Study-wide results and caveats: A classifier, a 13-signature model, separated ophthalmopathy from stable hyperthyroidism with approximately 88% sensitivity and 65% to 83% specificity.

The V and J ends lost 2 bases and 0 bases respectively, with 8 bases between them. Germline-derived CDR1 and CDR2 are MDHEN and SYDVKM. The CDR3 spans 14 residues. As to this clonotype: The target antigen is unknown.

For repertoire sequencing, the TCR beta CDR3 regions were amplified from RNA transcripts. First-round RT-PCR employed HTBI primers, with a second-round multiplex PCR after it. TCRdb fed the multiplex PCR reads into MiXCR, producing one record per CDR3 protein. This sample yields more than 150,000 distinct CDR3 sequences, of which approximately 38% are seen a single time; approximately 5.5% belongs to the top ten. The TCR comes from a woman aged 35 to 49 with Graves' ophthalmopathy. Material for sequencing was peripheral blood. The chain uses TRBV28 and TRBJ2-7; D is unclear. CDR3 residues: CASSLGGYSYEQYF. CDR3 bases: TGTGCCAGCAGTTTAGGCGGATACTCCTACGAGCAGTACTTC.